The 7 T cell receptor beta chains below were found in one sample sequenced in a study of spatial heterogeneity in lung cancer. One entry per CDR3 protein results from TCRdb running MiXCR on the 5' RACE reads. The sample has about 92,000 distinct CDR3 sequences; approximately 12% are singletons. The time point denotes: sample taken at primary tumor resection. The source was PBMCs, collected at surgery. Receptors were obtained from a male donor with early-stage non-small cell lung cancer.

In the case of this clonotype: The germline gene is not matched at one end of the junction; a read error may be the cause. The chain is built from TRBV7-7 and TRBJ2-2; either TRBD1 or TRBD2 may supply D (6 bases each). Germline V gene sequence: CDR1 SSHAT, CDR2 FNYEAQ (reference sequence). The CDR3 length is 16 residues. CDR3 sequence reads: CASSPRGGQNTGELFF. The CDR3 bases are TGTGCTAGCAGCCCCCGAGGGGGGCAGAACACCGGGGAGCTGTTTTTT. Full variable domain (missing parts from reference TRBV7-7 and TRBJ2-2): GAGVSQSPRYKVTKRGQDVTLRCDPISSHATLYWYQQALGQGPEFLTYFNYEAQPDKSGLPSDRFSAERPEGSISTLTIQRTEQRDSAMYRCASSPRGGQNTGELFFGEGSRLTVL.

The chain joins TRBV6-6 to TRBJ2-2; TRBD1 matches 7 bases. Germline V gives CDR1 MNHNY, CDR2 SVGAGI (reference sequence). The length of the CDR3 is 17 residues. Germline trimming cut 7 bases from V and 1 base from J; bases unmatched to any gene: 12. Written as DNA, the CDR3 is TGTGCCAGCACCCGGAGCAGACAGGGAAAGAACACCGGGGAGCTGTTTTTT. This codes for CASTRSRQGKNTGELFF.

V is TRBV19 and J is TRBJ1-4; 7 bases match TRBD1. With 11 bases clipped from V and 4 bases from J, the junction kept 7 bases outside the gene matches. Germline CDR1 is LNHDA and CDR2 is SQIVND (reference sequence). The CDR3 covers 13 residues. CDR3 bases: TGTGCCGCATCCGGACAGGTTAATGAAAAACTGTTTTTT. As protein: CAASGQVNEKLFF.

This chain links TRBV2 with TRBJ1-6; D unresolved. With 6 bases removed from V and 0 bases from J, the gap between germline ends came to 15 bases. This CDR3 contains 17 residues. CDR1 and CDR2 (germline): SNHLY, FYNNEI. The CDR3 protein is CASRDDTGSSYNSPLHF. CDR3 DNA: TGTGCCAGCAGGGACGACACGGGGAGCTCCTATAATTCACCCCTCCACTTT. The full variable domain, in which reference TRBV2 and TRBJ1-6 provide the parts outside the CDR3, is EPEVTQTPSHQVTQMGQEVILRCVPISNHLYFYWYRQILGQKVEFLVSFYNNEISEKSEIFDDQFSVERPDGSNFTLKIRSTKLEDSAMYFCASRDDTGSSYNSPLHFGNGTRLTVT.

This clonotype turned up a few times. This chain uses TRBV7-2 with TRBJ2-1; D uncertain. This CDR3 is built from 12 residues. Trimming took 5 bases from V and 0 from J, leaving 2 bases between them. CDR1 and CDR2 from the germline V gene are SGHTA and FQGNSA. The DNA for the CDR3 is TGTGCCAGCAGCCACTCCTACAATGAGCAGTTCTTC. Its protein is CASSHSYNEQFF.

The table lists this clonotype with a few counts. The rearrangement uses TRBV12-3 or TRBV12-4 and TRBJ2-3; 8 bases are shared with TRBD2. After removal of 5 bases from V and 2 bases from J, the junction contained 15 bases not matched to a gene. This CDR3 has 18 residues. CDR3 in amino acids: CASSQPRGERGTTDTQYF. In DNA form, the CDR3 reads TGTGCCAGCAGTCAACCTCGGGGGGAGCGGGGGACCACAGATACGCAGTATTTT.

This chain joins TRBV11-2 and TRBJ2-1, with TRBD2 matching over 9 bases. The CDR3 has 14 amino acids. Germline CDR1 is SGHAT and CDR2 is FQNNGV. With 1 base clipped from V and 8 bases from J, the junction kept 3 bases outside the gene matches. Written as DNA, the CDR3 is TGTGCCAGCAGCTTAGCTAGCGGGATCTATGAGCAGTTCTTC. Its protein product is CASSLASGIYEQFF.